This T cell receptor beta chain was obtained from a study of blood T cell repertoires in COVID-19. Study-level information: Samples taken during acute and convalescent COVID-19 were collected in the United States, Italy and Spain. T cells, B-cell-depleted T cells, or PBMCs supplied cDNA or gDNA.

Losses at the gene ends were 5 bases for V and 7 bases for J; bases not matched to a gene: 4. The CDR3 has 13 amino acids. In the original processing: It was from reference gene primer amplification that nucleated cell counts were estimated. Only in-frame clones appear in the TCRdb table, and some are missing; sequencing was by immunoSEQ multiplex PCR. V and J calls and clone size follow that table, whereas D and trimming were derived from the DNA. This table holds roughly 50,000 clones, less than 90% found once. This chain joins TRBV12-3 or TRBV12-4 and TRBJ1-2, with 10 bases aligning to TRBD1. Material: peripheral blood. This receptor was obtained from a human donor in a cohort sampled during active COVID-19. The CDR3, as DNA: TGTGCCAGCAGTCCCCGGGACAGGGGTGGCTACACCTTC. Its translation: CASSPRDRGGYTF.